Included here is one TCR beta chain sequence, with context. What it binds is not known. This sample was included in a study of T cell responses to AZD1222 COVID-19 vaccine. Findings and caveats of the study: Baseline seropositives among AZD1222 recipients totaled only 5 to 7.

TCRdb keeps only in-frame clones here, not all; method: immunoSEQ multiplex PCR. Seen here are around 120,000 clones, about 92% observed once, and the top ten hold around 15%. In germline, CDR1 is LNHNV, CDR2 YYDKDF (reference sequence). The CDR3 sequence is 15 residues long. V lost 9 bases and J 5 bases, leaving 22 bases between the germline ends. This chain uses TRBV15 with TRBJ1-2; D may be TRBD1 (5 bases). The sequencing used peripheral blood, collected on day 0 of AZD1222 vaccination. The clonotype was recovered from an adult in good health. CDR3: CATQHEAGKVYGYTF. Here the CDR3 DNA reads TGTGCCACTCAACATGAAGCAGGGAAAGTATATGGCTACACCTTC.